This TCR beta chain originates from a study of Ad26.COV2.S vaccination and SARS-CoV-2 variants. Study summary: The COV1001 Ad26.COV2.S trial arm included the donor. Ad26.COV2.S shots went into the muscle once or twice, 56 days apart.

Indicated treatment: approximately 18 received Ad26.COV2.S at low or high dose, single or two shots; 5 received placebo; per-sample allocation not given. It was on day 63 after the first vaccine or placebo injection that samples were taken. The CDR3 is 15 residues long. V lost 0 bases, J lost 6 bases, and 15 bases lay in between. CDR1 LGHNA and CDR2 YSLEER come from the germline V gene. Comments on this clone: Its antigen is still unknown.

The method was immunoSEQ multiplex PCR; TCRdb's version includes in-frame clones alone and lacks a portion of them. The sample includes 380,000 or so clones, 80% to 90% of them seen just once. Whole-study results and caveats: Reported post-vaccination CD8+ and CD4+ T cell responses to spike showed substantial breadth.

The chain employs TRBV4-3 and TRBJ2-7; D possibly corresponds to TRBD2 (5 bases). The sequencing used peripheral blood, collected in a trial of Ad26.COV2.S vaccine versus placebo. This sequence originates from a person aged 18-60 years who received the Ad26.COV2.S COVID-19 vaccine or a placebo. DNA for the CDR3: TGCGCCAGCAGCCAAGATGAGGGTGTCTGGAGCGAGCAGTACTTC. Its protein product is CASSQDEGVWSEQYF.